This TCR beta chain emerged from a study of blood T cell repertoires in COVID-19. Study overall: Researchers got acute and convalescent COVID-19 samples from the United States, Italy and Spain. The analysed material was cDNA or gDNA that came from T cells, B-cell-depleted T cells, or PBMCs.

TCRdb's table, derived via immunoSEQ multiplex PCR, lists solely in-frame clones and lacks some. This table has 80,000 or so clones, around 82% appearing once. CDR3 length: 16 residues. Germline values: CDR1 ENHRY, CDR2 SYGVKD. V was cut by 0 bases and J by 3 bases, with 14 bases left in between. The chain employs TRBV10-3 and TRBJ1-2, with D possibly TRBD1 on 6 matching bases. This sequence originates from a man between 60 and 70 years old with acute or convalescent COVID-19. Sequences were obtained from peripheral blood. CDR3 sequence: CAISESGGGYDYGYTF. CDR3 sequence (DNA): TGTGCCATCAGTGAGTCGGGGGGGGGCTACGACTATGGCTACACCTTC.